The rows below give T cell receptor beta chains drawn from one sample of a study of blood T cell repertoires in COVID-19. The repertoire was sequenced with immunoSEQ multiplex PCR; TCRdb's copy has only in-frame clones and lacks some. The sample has approximately 400,000 clones; about 80% are singletons. Sequencing was performed on peripheral blood. These receptors all stem from a human donor with acute or convalescent COVID-19. The donor label of this sample is uncertain. The CDR3 runs from the conserved cysteine through the conserved F or W. A D gene is named only where the DNA matches it firmly. Not every row has a clone size; where given, it reads once, few, many or a size class.

D	size	J	V	DNA	CDR3
.	few	TRBJ1-2	TRBV5-1	TGCGCCAGCAGCTACGCAGAAAACTATGGCTACACCTTC	CASSYAENYGYTF
.	.	TRBJ1-1	TRBV5-1	TGCGCCAGCAGCTCAGGCCCCGGTAAGAACACTGAAGCTTTCTTT	CASSSGPGKNTEAFF
TRBD2	.	TRBJ2-1	TRBV27	TGTGCCAGCAGTTTAAACCCCACTCCTAGCGGGCCGGGGTTCTTC	CASSLNPTPSGPGFF
.	.	TRBJ2-5	TRBV5-4	TGTGCCAGCAGCGTGCGGACAGCCATGTACCAAGAGACCCAGTACTTC	CASSVRTAMYQETQYF
.	.	TRBJ1-5	TRBV28	TGTGCCAGCAGTGGGGGGGAGGGAACGAATCAGCCCCAGCATTTT	CASSGGEGTNQPQHF
TRBD1	.	TRBJ1-6	TRBV18	TGTGCCAGCTCACCGGACAGGGTTTATTCACCCCTCCACTTT	CASSPDRVYSPLHF
TRBD2	once	TRBJ2-3	TRBV28	TGTGCCAGCAGTGAGGAGGGAGGGCTAATAGATACGCAGTATTTT	CASSEEGGLIDTQYF
TRBD1	once	TRBJ1-5	TRBV20-1	TGCAGTGCTAGTAAGGAGGGGGCGGGCAGCAATCAGCCCCAGCATTTT	CSASKEGAGSNQPQHF
.	.	TRBJ2-1	TRBV4-2	TGTGCCAGCAGCGGCGGGTTCTCCTACAATGAGCAGTTCTTC	CASSGGFSYNEQFF
.	.	TRBJ1-5	TRBV12-3/TRBV12-4	TGTGCCAGCAGGATACGGAGAGGCCAGCCCCAGCATTTT	CASRIRRGQPQHF
.	.	TRBJ1-1	TRBV5-6	TGTGCCAGCAGTATAAGGGGGTCGTGGGTGAACACTGAAGCTTTCTTT	CASSIRGSWVNTEAFF
.	.	TRBJ2-3	TRBV7-9	TGTGCCAGCAGCCCTCCGGGACACGATAGAGATACGCAGTATTTT	CASSPPGHDRDTQYF
.	few	TRBJ1-4	TRBV3-1/TRBV3-2	TGTGCCAGCAGCCACAGGGGAGCTGAAAAACTGTTTTTT	CASSHRGAEKLFF
TRBD1	many	TRBJ1-2	TRBV3-1/TRBV3-2	TGTGCCAGCAGCCAAGACTCCGAAAGGGGGCGCGGGGGCTACACCTTC	CASSQDSERGRGGYTF
TRBD2	.	TRBJ2-5	TRBV5-4	TGTGCCAGCAGCTTGGGATTCTCTAGCGGGCAAGAGACCCAGTACTTC	CASSLGFSSGQETQYF
.	.	TRBJ1-1	TRBV19	TGTGCCAGTAGATCGACAGGACCTTTGACTGAAGCTTTCTTT	CASRSTGPLTEAFF
TRBD2	.	TRBJ2-1	TRBV5-1	TGCGCCAGCAGCTTACCGGGACTAGCGGGAGGGCAGAATGAGCAGTTCTTC	CASSLPGLAGGQNEQFF
TRBD2	.	TRBJ2-1	TRBV5-1	TGCGCCAGCAGCTTGGCCGGAGGGATAGCGGGAGAGGCGAGGTCCTACAATGAGCAGTTCTTC	CASSLAGGIAGEARSYNEQFF
.	once	TRBJ2-1	TRBV5-8	TGTGCCAGCAGCCTCAACCAAGGGGTCCTGGCCAATGAGCAGTTCTTC	CASSLNQGVLANEQFF
.	.	TRBJ1-1	TRBV3-1/TRBV3-2	TGTGCCAGCAGCCAAGGTGGCGGGACGGTCTTT	CASSQGGGTVF
TRBD2	.	TRBJ2-2	TRBV2	TGTGCCAGCAGTGAGCCCCCCAGCGGGGGGACCGGGGAGCTGTTTTTT	CASSEPPSGGTGELFF
TRBD1	few	TRBJ1-2	TRBV5-5	TGTGCCAGCAGCCCGGGGACAGGGCTAAACTATGGCTACACCTTC	CASSPGTGLNYGYTF
.	.	TRBJ1-1	TRBV10-3	TGTGCCATCAGTGAGTTATTCTACAGGGCCCACACTGAAGCTTTCTTT	CAISELFYRAHTEAFF
TRBD2	.	TRBJ2-1	TRBV7-7	TGTGCCGTAGGGGGACTAGGTTACAATGAGCAGTTCTTC	CAVGGLGYNEQFF